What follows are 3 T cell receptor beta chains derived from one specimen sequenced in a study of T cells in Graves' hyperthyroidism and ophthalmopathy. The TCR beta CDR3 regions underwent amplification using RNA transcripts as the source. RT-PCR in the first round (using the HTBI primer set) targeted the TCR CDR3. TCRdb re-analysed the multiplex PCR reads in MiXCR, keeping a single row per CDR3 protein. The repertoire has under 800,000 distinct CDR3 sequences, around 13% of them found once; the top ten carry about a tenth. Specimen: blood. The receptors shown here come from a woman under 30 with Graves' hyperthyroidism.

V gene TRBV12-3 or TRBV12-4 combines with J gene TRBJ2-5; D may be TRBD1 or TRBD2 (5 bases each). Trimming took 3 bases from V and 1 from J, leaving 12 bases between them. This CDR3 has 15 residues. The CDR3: CASSLRSGTQETQYF. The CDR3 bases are TGTGCCAGCAGTTTGCGGTCAGGGACCCAAGAGACCCAGTACTTC.

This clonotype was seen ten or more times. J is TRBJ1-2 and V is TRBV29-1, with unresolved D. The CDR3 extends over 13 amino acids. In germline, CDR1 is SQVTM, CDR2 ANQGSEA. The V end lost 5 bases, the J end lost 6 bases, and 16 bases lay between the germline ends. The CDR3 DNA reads TGCAGCGTTACGACTGGCCAGGATCATGGCTACACCTTC. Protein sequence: CSVTTGQDHGYTF. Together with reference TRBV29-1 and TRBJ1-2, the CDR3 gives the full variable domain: SAVISQKPSRDICQRGTSLTIQCQVDSQVTMMFWYRQQPGQSLTLIATANQGSEATYESGFVIDKFPISRPNLTFSTLTVSNMSPEDSSIYLCSVTTGQDHGYTFGSGTRLTVV.

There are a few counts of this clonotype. As DNA, the CDR3 is TGCGCCAGCAGCTTGAGGGACAGGCCGGGGGCTTTCTTT. This translates into CASSLRDRPGAFF. The genes are TRBV5-1 and TRBJ1-1; 8 bases match TRBD1. Germline CDR1 reads SGHRS; CDR2 reads YFSETQ. This CDR3 contains 13 residues. The ends lost 1 base at V and 11 bases at J; junction bases unmatched: 7. Full variable domain (remainder filled in from reference TRBV5-1 and TRBJ1-1): KAGVTQTPRYLIKTRGQQVTLSCSPISGHRSVSWYQQTPGQGLQFLFEYFSETQRNKGNFPGRFSGRQFSNSRSEMNVSTLELGDSALYLCASSLRDRPGAFFGQGTRLTVV.